This T cell receptor (beta chain) was documented in a study of blood T cell repertoires in COVID-19 (dated by TCRdb to 2018 to 2020). For the wider study: Collaborator samples came from the United States, Italy and Spain and covered acute and convalescent phases of COVID-19. The material from the prospective study consisted of cDNA or gDNA derived from T cells, B-cell-depleted T cells, or PBMCs. Subjects who had been exposed to COVID-19, were actively infected with it, or had recovered from it provided the deeply sampled blood TCRbeta repertoires that made up the dataset. The repertoires were made available in a free public database intended to serve as a resource for research on the immune response to SARS-CoV-2. The samples were drawn from the first 160 participants of the ongoing ImmuneRACE study and from over a thousand subjects provided by 6 global collaborators. Sample metadata almost always included a de-identified subject ID, COVID-19 status, age in years and sex. Where HLA class I and class II types were available, the types were taken from metadata supplied by the sample provider, not from assay-based typing.

As regards this clone: It lacks a known antigen. It has no much larger one-base neighbor in the sample; base qualities were not kept.

The immunoSEQ Assay, a bias-controlled multiplex PCR, was used to amplify TCRbeta CDR3 regions from genomic DNA. On the authors' methods: Within the assay, amplification of reference gene primers was used to estimate how many nucleated cells each sample contained. To quantify the absolute abundance of each unique TCRbeta CDR3 rearrangement, sequence reads were collapsed and filtered. For each sample, productive Simpson clonality was calculated as the square root of Simpson's diversity index over productive rearrangements. TCRdb carries this immuneACCESS record with in-frame sequences only. Its versions omit some clonotypes, under half of them owing to an unresolved V gene in the studies checked, with the rest unexplained. V and J calls and clone size are those listed in that table; D and trimming were worked out from the DNA. The sample records approximately 280,000 clones, nearly 90% of which are singletons. The top ten clones comprise about 1.8% of the sample.

Participants in the prospective study were enrolled through a virtual design, were aged about 18 to 90 years, and lived in roughly 26 United States geographic areas. In the prospective study, participants were assigned to cohorts based on the clinical history participants reported in a screening survey and a study questionnaire. Each participant in the prospective study had whole blood, serum and a nasopharyngeal or oropharyngeal swab collected by mobile phlebotomists. Participants in the prospective study had the option to provide additional blood draws and questionnaires over an approximately 2-month period. Before DNA extraction, prospective study blood samples were shipped either frozen or at room temperature. CDR1 and CDR2, per the germline V gene, are SGHTA and FQGTGA. Including the terminal cysteine and phenylalanine, the CDR3 comprises 13 residues. The retained sequence is limited to the CDR3, 39 bases, with the frame set at the first base. Trimming takes 1 base from V and 3 bases from J, and the germline ends sit 5 bases apart.

What the research found in general, with its limitations: The quantity of clinical and demographic metadata differed by source and by participant and was supplied without curation.

Sequencing was done on a sample of PBMCs or T cells enriched from blood (not recorded which). The sequence is built from TRBV7-3 and TRBJ2-3; TRBD2 is a weak D gene call, 5 bases matching. The clonotype comes from a woman aged 18-29 years with acute COVID-19. Here is the DNA: TGTGCCAGCAGCTTAAGGGAGACAGATACGCAGTATTTT. Its amino acids are CASSLRETDTQYF.